The rows below give T cell receptor beta chains drawn from one sample of a study of blood T cell repertoires in COVID-19. The protocol was immunoSEQ multiplex PCR, while the TCRdb copy is restricted to in-frame clones and leaves out a portion. The sample contains about 220,000 clones, about 86% of which appear only once. The sample consisted of PBMCs or T cells enriched from blood (not recorded which). All receptors come from a woman aged 40 to 49 with acute COVID-19. The CDR3 runs from the conserved cysteine through the conserved F or W. A D gene is named only where the DNA matches it firmly. Not all rows give a size; the values are once, few, many and, for expanded clones, a class.

j_call,clone_size,v_call,d_call,cdr3_aa,cdr3_nt
TRBJ1-2,-,TRBV6-5,-,CASSYSRDTLNYGYTF,TGTGCCAGCAGTTACTCGAGGGACACCCTCAACTATGGCTACACCTTC
TRBJ1-2,-,TRBV25-1,-,CASSEHGYSKYGYTF,TGTGCCAGCAGTGAGCATGGATACAGCAAGTATGGCTACACCTTC
TRBJ1-2,-,TRBV5-1,TRBD1,CASSLDGGTGDYGYTF,TGCGCCAGCAGCTTGGATGGAGGGACAGGGGACTATGGCTACACCTTC
TRBJ1-1,-,TRBV12-3/TRBV12-4,-,CASSFERPEAFF,TGTGCCAGCAGTTTTGAGCGGCCCGAAGCTTTCTTT
TRBJ2-2,-,TRBV6-2/TRBV6-3,-,CASSIAQGRAGELFF,TGTGCCAGCAGTATTGCTCAGGGAAGGGCCGGGGAGCTGTTTTTT
TRBJ1-1,once,TRBV6-1,-,CASSDVEEAFF,TGTGCCAGCAGTGACGTCGAGGAAGCTTTCTTT
TRBJ1-2,once,TRBV5-1,-,CASKDSYGYTF,TGCGCCAGCAAAGACAGCTATGGCTACACCTTC
TRBJ1-6,-,TRBV19,TRBD1,CASSLTDRANSPLHF,TGTGCCAGTAGTCTCACCGACAGGGCTAACTCACCCCTCCACTTT
TRBJ1-5,-,TRBV19,-,CASTKDSVYSNQPQHF,TGTGCCAGCACGAAGGACAGCGTGTATAGCAATCAGCCCCAGCATTTT
TRBJ1-5,-,TRBV30,-,CAWSPGVRGTISNQPQHF,TGTGCCTGGAGCCCGGGTGTACGGGGTACCATTAGCAATCAGCCCCAGCATTTT
TRBJ1-2,-,TRBV7-9,-,CASSQGQEYNYGYTF,TGTGCCAGCAGCCAGGGTCAGGAGTATAACTATGGCTACACCTTC
TRBJ2-1,-,TRBV28,TRBD2,CASSLRGGRNNEQFF,TGTGCCAGCAGTTTACGAGGCGGGAGGAACAATGAGCAGTTCTTC
TRBJ2-3,-,TRBV3-1/TRBV3-2,TRBD2,CASSHRRLAGGTDTQYF,TGTGCCAGCAGCCATCGAAGACTAGCGGGAGGCACAGATACGCAGTATTTT
TRBJ2-7,-,TRBV11-2,-,CASSPTKFEEEQYF,TGTGCCAGCAGCCCCACTAAGTTCGAGGAGGAGCAGTACTTC
TRBJ1-4,few,TRBV5-1,TRBD1,CASSSGQGLEKLFF,TGCGCCAGCAGTTCGGGACAGGGGCTTGAAAAACTGTTTTTT
TRBJ1-5,-,TRBV7-8,TRBD1,CASSPGRQGWGNQPQHF,TGTGCCAGCAGCCCCGGGAGACAGGGTTGGGGAAATCAGCCCCAGCATTTT
TRBJ2-3,-,TRBV12-1,-,CASSSVAGADTQYF,TGTGCCAGCAGCTCCGTAGCGGGAGCAGATACGCAGTATTTT
TRBJ2-1,-,TRBV9,-,CASNIGTSYNEQFF,TGTGCCAGCAACATCGGGACTTCATACAATGAGCAGTTCTTC